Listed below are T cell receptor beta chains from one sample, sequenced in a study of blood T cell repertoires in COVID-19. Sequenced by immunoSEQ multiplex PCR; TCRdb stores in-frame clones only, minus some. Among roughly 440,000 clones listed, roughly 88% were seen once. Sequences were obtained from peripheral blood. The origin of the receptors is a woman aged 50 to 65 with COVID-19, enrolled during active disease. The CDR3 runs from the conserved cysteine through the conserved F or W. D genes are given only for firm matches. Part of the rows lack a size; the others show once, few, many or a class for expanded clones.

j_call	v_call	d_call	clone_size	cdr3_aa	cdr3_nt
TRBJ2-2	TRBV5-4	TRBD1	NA	CASSSDRGHGELFF	TGTGCCAGCAGCTCGGACAGGGGGCACGGGGAGCTGTTTTTT
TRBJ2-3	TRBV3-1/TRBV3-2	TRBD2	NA	CASSLSAGGRYTDTQYF	TGTGCCAGCAGCCTTTCAGCGGGCGGGAGATACACAGATACGCAGTATTTT
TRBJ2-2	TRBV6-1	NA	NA	CASSEGGGGTGELFF	TGTGCCAGCAGTGAAGGAGGGGGGGGCACCGGGGAGCTGTTTTTT
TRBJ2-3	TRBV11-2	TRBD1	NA	CASSLSVGQRTDTQYF	TGTGCCAGCAGCTTATCTGTGGGACAGAGGACAGATACGCAGTATTTT
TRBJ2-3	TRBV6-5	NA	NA	CASSYTGLLTDTQYF	TGTGCCAGCAGTTATACGGGACTCCTCACAGATACGCAGTATTTT
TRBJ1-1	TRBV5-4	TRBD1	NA	CASSSDRGDTEAFF	TGTGCCAGCAGCTCTGACAGGGGGGACACTGAAGCTTTCTTT
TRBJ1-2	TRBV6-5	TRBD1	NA	CASSPDRGQRGYTF	TGTGCCAGCAGCCCCGACAGGGGCCAAAGGGGCTACACCTTC
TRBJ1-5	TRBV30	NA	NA	CAWSVSGGNQPQHF	TGTGCCTGGAGTGTATCGGGAGGGAATCAGCCCCAGCATTTT
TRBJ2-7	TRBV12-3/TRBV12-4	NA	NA	CASSRRAYEQYF	TGTGCCAGCTCCCGACGGGCCTACGAGCAGTACTTC
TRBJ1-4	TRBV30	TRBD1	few	CAWGTGQGKEKLFF	TGTGCCTGGGGAACGGGACAGGGGAAGGAAAAACTGTTTTTT
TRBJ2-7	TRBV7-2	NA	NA	CASSLGQAYYEQYF	TGTGCCAGCAGCTTAGGGCAGGCCTACTACGAGCAGTACTTC
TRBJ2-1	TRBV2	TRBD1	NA	CASRDSGYNEQFF	TGTGCCAGCCGGGACAGCGGTTACAATGAGCAGTTCTTC
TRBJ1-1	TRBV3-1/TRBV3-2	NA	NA	CASSLSGRAAEAFF	TGTGCCAGCAGCCTTAGCGGGAGGGCCGCTGAAGCTTTCTTT
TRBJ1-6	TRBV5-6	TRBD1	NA	CASSIRDRGQISRF	TGTGCCAGCAGCATCCGGGACAGGGGACAAATTTCACGATTT
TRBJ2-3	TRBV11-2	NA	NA	CASSLQDTDTQYF	TGTGCCAGCAGCTTACAGGATACAGATACGCAGTATTTT
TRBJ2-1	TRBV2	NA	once	CASIGGTYNEQFF	TGTGCCAGCATTGGGGGCACCTATAATGAGCAGTTCTTC
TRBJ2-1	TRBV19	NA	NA	CASSTTGQTVSEQFF	TGTGCCAGTAGTACCACAGGGCAGACTGTAAGTGAGCAGTTCTTC
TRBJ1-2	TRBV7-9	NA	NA	CASSLASTQNYGYTF	TGTGCCAGCAGCTTAGCCTCGACACAAAACTATGGCTACACCTTC